The 5 T cell receptor beta chains below all came from one sample that was sequenced in a study of CD8+ T cells in alopecia areata (dated by TCRdb to the late 2010s). Library construction relied on the immunoSEQ multiplex PCR assay. RNA was extracted from all samples and reverse transcribed into cDNA as template for TCR sequencing. TCRdb mirrors the immuneACCESS table, restricted to in-frame sequences. Some clones are absent from its copies; in checked studies, under half trace to an unresolved V gene, and the reason for the others is unknown. In all, the sample holds 110,000 to 150,000 clones, and roughly 46% of those were seen once. Around 1% of the sample goes to the ten largest clones. Taken with the paper, the label for time point translates to: baseline before oral tofacitinib. This material consisted of CD4+ T cells sorted from blood, taken at week 0. The receptors were sampled from a human donor with alopecia areata.

CDR3 bases: TGTGCCAGCATCAGGTCGGGGTTGGGGAATGAGCAGTTCTTC. Its translation: CASIRSGLGNEQFF. The V gene is TRBV28, the J gene TRBJ2-1; D might be TRBD2 (5 bases). V lost 7 bases and J 7 bases, leaving 17 bases between the germline ends. The CDR3 sequence is 14 residues long. Germline loops: CDR1 MDHEN, CDR2 SYDVKM.

Of note for this clone: The same CDR3 can be traced to other DNA sequences in this sample. This sequence joins TRBV29-1 and TRBJ2-5; no clear D. V lost 4 bases to trimming and J lost 5 bases, with 5 bases between them. CDR1 is SQVTM and CDR2 is ANQGSEA in the germline V gene. The CDR3 is 10 amino acids. CDR3 sequence: CSVGGETQYF. The CDR3 DNA reads as TGCAGCGTTGGTGGGGAGACCCAGTACTTC. The full variable domain, with the rest looked up from reference TRBV29-1 and TRBJ2-5, is SAVISQKPSRDICQRGTSLTIQCQVDSQVTMMFWYRQQPGQSLTLIATANQGSEATYESGFVIDKFPISRPNLTFSTLTVSNMSPEDSSIYLCSVGGETQYFGPGTRLLVL.

The genes are TRBV16 and TRBJ1-5; D gene unclear. V was shortened by 2 bases and J by 0 bases, with 8 bases between the two germline ends. The CDR3 spans 15 residues. The V gene's germline CDR1 is KGHSY and CDR2 FQNENV. The CDR3 DNA reads as TGTGCCAGCAGCCAAGGGAATCCTAGCAATCAGCCCCAGCATTTT. Protein sequence: CASSQGNPSNQPQHF.

This clone has only a few counts. V usage is TRBV30 and J usage is TRBJ1-1; D uncertain. Trimming removed 3 bases at V and 7 bases at J, with 15 bases between. Germline CDR1 and CDR2: GTSNPN and SVGIG (reference sequence). The CDR3 spans 13 residues. The CDR3 sequence: CAWRNPGSLEAFF. In DNA form, the CDR3 reads TGTGCCTGGAGGAACCCGGGATCCCTTGAAGCTTTCTTT.

This clone was found a few times. The chain employs TRBV5-6 and TRBJ2-4; D not certain. V lost 4 bases to trimming and J lost 5 bases, with 7 bases between them. Germline values: CDR1 SGHDT, CDR2 YYEEEE. This CDR3 spans 12 amino acids. The CDR3 region has the DNA TGTGCCAGCAGCCGCCAGCAAAACATTCAGTACTTC. Protein sequence: CASSRQQNIQYF.